The sequence of this TCR beta chain was determined in a study of cytomegalovirus exposure and HLA in healthy donors. The CDR3 contains 12 residues. Trimming cost V 6 bases and J 7 bases, with 12 bases left between them. Looked up from germline, CDR1 is ENHRY and CDR2 is SYGVKD. Amplification used 60 Vbeta primers and 13 Jbeta primers. Repertoires were generated with immunoSEQ multiplex PCR, while TCRdb's copy carries only in-frame clones and drops some. This sample yields under 200,000 clones, of which around 77% are seen a single time; around 2.5% belongs to the top ten. The sequenced sample was PBMCs. The rearrangement links TRBV10-3 to TRBJ1-1; D call uncertain. The clonotype was recovered from a man aged 60-69 years in good health and CMV-seronegative. The CDR3 is CAISPEAGEAFF. Written as DNA, the CDR3 is TGTGCCATCAGCCCCGAGGCGGGTGAAGCTTTCTTT.